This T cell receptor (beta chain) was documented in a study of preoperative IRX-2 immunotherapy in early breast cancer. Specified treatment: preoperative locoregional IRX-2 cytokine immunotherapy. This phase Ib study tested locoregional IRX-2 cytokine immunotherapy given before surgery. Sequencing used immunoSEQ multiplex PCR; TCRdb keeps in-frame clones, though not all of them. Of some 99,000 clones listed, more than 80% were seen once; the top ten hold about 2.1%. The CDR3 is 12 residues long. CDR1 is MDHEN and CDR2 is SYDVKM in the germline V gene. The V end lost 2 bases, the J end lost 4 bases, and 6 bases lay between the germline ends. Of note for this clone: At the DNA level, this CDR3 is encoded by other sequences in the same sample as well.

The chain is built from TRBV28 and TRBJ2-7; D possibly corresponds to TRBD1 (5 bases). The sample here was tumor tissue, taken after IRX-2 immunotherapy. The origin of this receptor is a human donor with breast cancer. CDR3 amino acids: CASSLQGYEQYF. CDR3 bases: TGTGCCAGCAGTTTACAGGGTTACGAGCAGTACTTC.